Shown below are 6 T cell receptor beta chains from a single sample sequenced in a study of CD8 T cells in ankylosing spondylitis. TCRdb analysed the 5' RACE reads with MiXCR anew, one entry per CDR3 protein. This repertoire shows about 130,000 distinct CDR3 sequences, roughly 15% found once; its top ten account for 2.5% to 3%. Source material: blood, either unsorted or a sorted T cell fraction (not recorded which). The receptor source for this set is a female donor with ankylosing spondylitis or in good health (not recorded which).

The table lists this clonotype with many counts. The chain employs TRBV7-9 and TRBJ1-1; D gene uncertain. This CDR3 region has 13 residues. V lost 3 bases to trimming and J lost 1 base, with 6 bases between them. CDR1 is SEHNR, CDR2 FQNEAQ, per germline (reference sequence). The CDR3: CASSFDGNTEAFF. The DNA of the CDR3 is TGTGCCAGCAGCTTCGACGGGAACACTGAAGCTTTCTTT.

This clonotype was detected ten times or more. The chain employs TRBV21-1 and TRBJ2-6; whether TRBD1, the table's D call, matches the DNA was not checked. TRBV21-1 has pseudogene status. The CDR3 extends over 19 amino acids. For the CDR3, the DNA is TGTGCCAGCAGCAATTGCCCCGGGACACCCATACGAGGGGCCAACGTCCTGACTTTC. Its translation is CASSNCPGTPIRGANVLTF.

This CDR3 reads CASSLWVPANTGELFF. Written as DNA, the CDR3 is TGTGCCAGCAGCTTATGGGTACCCGCGAACACCGGGGAGCTGTTTTTT. J is TRBJ2-2 and V is TRBV7-3; D is ambiguous. The CDR3 consists of 16 residues. Deletions cut 2 bases from V and 0 bases from J, with 10 bases between. Germline loops: CDR1 SGHTA, CDR2 FQGTGA.

This clonotype has a count of ten or more. This chain links TRBV10-3 with TRBJ2-1; D unclear. CDR3 size: 11 residues. V dropped 3 bases and J dropped 6 bases, with 3 bases sitting between them. CDR1 ENHRY and CDR2 SYGVKD come from the germline V gene. The CDR3 region is CAISDGNEQFF. Here the CDR3 DNA reads TGTGCCATCAGTGACGGCAATGAGCAGTTCTTC.

This clonotype is a singleton in its sample. This could be a read error, since a much larger clone is one nucleotide away. The conserved closing phenylalanine or tryptophan is absent in this CDR3, likely reflecting a read error. The V and J genes are TRBV5-1 and TRBJ1-2; possible D gene TRBD1, 5 bases. The CDR3 is made up of 17 amino acids. Germline CDR1 and CDR2: SGHRS and YFSETQ. The V and J ends lost 2 bases and 4 bases respectively, with 21 bases between them. Written as DNA, the CDR3 is TGCGCCAGCAGCTTAGGTTTGACAGAGACCTCCAGCTATGGCTACACCATC. It specifies CASSLGLTETSSYGYTI.

This clonotype was counted a few times. The J gene is TRBJ2-1, the V gene TRBV28; D not certain. The V gene lost 4 bases and the J gene lost 12 bases, with 16 bases spanning the gap. This CDR3 contains 13 residues. Germline-derived CDR1 and CDR2 are MDHEN and SYDVKM. As DNA, the CDR3 is TGTGCCAGCAGTTCTACCCCCTACGGGCGGCAGTTCTTC. As protein: CASSSTPYGRQFF.